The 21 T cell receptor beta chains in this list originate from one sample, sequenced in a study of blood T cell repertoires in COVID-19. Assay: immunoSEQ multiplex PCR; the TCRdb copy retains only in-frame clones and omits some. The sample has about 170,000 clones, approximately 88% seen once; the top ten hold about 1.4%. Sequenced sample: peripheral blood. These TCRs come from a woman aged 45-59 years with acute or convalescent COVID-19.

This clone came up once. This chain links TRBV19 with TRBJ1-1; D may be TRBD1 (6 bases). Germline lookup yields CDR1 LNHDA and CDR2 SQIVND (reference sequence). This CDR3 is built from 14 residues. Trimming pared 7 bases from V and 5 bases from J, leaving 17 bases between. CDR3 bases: TGTGCCAGTACCGAAGGGGACACTTGGACTGAAGCTTTCTTT. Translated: CASTEGDTWTEAFF.

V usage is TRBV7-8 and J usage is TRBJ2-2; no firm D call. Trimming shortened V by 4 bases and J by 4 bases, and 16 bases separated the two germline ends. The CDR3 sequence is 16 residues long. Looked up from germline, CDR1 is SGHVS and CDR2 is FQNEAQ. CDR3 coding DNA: TGTGCCAGCAGCTCCTACCGATTCGGTCTCACCGGGGAGCTGTTTTTT. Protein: CASSSYRFGLTGELFF. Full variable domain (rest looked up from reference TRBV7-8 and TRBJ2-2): GAGVSQSPRYKVAKRGQDVALRCDPISGHVSLFWYQQALGQGPEFLTYFQNEAQLDKSGLPSDRFFAERPEGSVSTLKIQRTQQEDSAVYLCASSSYRFGLTGELFFGEGSRLTVL.

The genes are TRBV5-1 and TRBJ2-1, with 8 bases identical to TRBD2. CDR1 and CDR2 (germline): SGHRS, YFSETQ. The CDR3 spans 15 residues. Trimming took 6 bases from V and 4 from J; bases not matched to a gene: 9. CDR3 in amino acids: CASMPIAGIYNEQFF. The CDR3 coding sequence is TGCGCCAGCATGCCAATAGCGGGGATTTACAATGAGCAGTTCTTC.

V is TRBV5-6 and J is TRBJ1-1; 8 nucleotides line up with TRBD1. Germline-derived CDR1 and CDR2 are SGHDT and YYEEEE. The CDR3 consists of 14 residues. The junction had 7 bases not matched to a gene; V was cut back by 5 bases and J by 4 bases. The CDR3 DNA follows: TGTGCCAGCAGGATGCAGGGGGCGGGCACTGAAGCTTTCTTT. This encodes CASRMQGAGTEAFF.

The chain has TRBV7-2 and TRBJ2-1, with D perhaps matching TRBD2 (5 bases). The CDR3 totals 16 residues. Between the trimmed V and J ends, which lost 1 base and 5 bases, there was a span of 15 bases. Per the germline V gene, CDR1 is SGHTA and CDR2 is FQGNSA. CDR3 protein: CASSLVGISGNNEQFF. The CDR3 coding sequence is TGTGCCAGCAGCTTAGTTGGTATAAGCGGAAACAATGAGCAGTTCTTC.

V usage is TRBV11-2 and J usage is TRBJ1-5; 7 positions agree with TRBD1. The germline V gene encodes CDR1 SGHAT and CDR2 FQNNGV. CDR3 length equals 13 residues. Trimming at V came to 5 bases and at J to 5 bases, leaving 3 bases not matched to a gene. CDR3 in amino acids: CASSHDRDQPQHF. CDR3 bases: TGTGCCAGCAGCCACGACAGGGATCAGCCCCAGCATTTT.

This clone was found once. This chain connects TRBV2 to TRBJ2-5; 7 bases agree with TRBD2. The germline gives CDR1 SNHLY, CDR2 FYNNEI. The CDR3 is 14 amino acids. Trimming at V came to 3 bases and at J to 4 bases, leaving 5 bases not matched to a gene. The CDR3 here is CASSDGRERETQYF. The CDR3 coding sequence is TGTGCCAGCAGTGACGGGCGGGAGAGAGAGACCCAGTACTTC.

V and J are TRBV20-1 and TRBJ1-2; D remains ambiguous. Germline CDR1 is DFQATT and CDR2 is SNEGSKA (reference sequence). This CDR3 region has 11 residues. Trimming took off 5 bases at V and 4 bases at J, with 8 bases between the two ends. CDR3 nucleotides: TGCAGTGCTCTAACCACCTATGGCTACACCTTC. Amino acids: CSALTTYGYTF.

CDR3 protein: CASSVGDRGSTGELFF. CDR3 DNA: TGTGCCAGCAGCGTAGGGGACAGGGGAAGCACCGGGGAGCTGTTTTTT. The genes are TRBV9 and TRBJ2-2, with 10 nucleotides matching TRBD1. CDR1 and CDR2 from the germline V gene are SGDLS and YYNGEE. The CDR3 covers 16 residues. V dropped 0 bases and J dropped 4; count of bases not matched to a gene: 3. The full variable domain, rest sourced from reference TRBV9 and TRBJ2-2, is DSGVTQTPKHLITATGQRVTLRCSPRSGDLSVYWYQQSLDQGLQFLIQYYNGEERAKGNILERFSAQQFPDLHSELNLSSLELGDSALYFCASSVGDRGSTGELFFGEGSRLTVL.

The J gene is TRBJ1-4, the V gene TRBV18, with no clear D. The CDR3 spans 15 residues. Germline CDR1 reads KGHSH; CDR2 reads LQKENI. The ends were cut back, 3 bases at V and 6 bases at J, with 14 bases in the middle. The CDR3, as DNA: TGTGCCAGCTCACCCACAGTTCTCAAGGATGAAAAACTGTTTTTT. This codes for CASSPTVLKDEKLFF. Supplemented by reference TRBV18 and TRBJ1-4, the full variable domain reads NAGVMQNPRHLVRRRGQEARLRCSPMKGHSHVYWYRQLPEEGLKFMVYLQKENIIDESGMPKERFSAEFPKEGPSILRIQQVVRGDSAAYFCASSPTVLKDEKLFFGSGTQLSVL.

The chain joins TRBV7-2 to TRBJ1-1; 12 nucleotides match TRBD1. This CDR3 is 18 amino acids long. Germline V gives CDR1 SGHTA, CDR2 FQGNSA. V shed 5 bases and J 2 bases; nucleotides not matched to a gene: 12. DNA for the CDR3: TGTGCCAGCAGCACAAATCCGGGACAGGGGGCAAGAAACACTGAAGCTTTCTTT. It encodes CASSTNPGQGARNTEAFF.

The CDR3 protein is CATPGQGLNEQYF. The CDR3 DNA reads TGTGCCACCCCTGGACAGGGGCTCAACGAGCAGTACTTC. The chain recombines TRBV24-1 with TRBJ2-7; TRBD1 matches 9 bases. V was clipped by 9 bases and J by 5 bases; unmatched bases: 7. The CDR3 runs to 13 residues. The germline V gene has CDR1 KGHDR and CDR2 SFDVKD.

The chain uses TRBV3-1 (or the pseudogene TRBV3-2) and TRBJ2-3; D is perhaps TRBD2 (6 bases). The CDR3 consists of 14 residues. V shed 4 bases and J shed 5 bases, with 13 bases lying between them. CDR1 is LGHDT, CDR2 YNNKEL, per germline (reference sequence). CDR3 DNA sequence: TGTGCCAGCAGCCCCCCAGGGCGGGGAGATACGCAGTATTTT. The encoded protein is CASSPPGRGDTQYF.

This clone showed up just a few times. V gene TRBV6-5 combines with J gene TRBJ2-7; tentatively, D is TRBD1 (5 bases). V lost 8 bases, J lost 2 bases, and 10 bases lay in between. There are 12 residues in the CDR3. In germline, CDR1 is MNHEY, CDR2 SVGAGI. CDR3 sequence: CASRTQPYEQYF. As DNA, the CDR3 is TGTGCCAGCCGGACACAGCCCTACGAGCAGTACTTC.

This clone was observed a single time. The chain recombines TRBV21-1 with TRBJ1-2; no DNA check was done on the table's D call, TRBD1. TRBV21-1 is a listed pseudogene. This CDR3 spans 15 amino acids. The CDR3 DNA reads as TGTGCCAGCAGCAAAGAGGGGCTATTCAGGTATGGCTACACCTTC. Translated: CASSKEGLFRYGYTF.

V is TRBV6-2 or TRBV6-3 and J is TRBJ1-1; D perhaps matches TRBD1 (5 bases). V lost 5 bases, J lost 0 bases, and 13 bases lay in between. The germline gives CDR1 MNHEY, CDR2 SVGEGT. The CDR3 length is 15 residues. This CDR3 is CASSNDGGMNTEAFF. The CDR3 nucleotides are TGTGCCAGCAGTAACGACGGGGGGATGAACACTGAAGCTTTCTTT.

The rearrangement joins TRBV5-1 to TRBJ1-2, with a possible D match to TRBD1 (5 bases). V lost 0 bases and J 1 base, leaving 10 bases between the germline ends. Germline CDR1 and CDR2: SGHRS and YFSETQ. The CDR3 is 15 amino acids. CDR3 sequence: CASSLETDSNYGYTF. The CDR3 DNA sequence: TGCGCCAGCAGCTTGGAAACCGACAGTAACTATGGCTACACCTTC.

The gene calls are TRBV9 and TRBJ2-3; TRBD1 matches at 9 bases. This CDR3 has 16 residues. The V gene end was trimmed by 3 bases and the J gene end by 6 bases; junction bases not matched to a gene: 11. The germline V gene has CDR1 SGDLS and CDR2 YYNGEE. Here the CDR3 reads CASSGAGTGRLDTQYF. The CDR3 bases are TGTGCCAGCAGCGGAGCCGGGACAGGGAGGTTGGATACGCAGTATTTT.

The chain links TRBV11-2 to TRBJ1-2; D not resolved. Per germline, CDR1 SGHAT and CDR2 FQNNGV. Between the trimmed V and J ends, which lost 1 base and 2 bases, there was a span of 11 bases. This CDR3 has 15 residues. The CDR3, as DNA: TGTGCCAGCAGCTTAGCTCAGGAAAGGAACTATGGCTACACCTTC. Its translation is CASSLAQERNYGYTF.

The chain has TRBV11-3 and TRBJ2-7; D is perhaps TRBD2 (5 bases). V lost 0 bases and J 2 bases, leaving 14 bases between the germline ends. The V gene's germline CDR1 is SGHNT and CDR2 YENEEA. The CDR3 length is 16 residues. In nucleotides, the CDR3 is TGTGCCAGCAGCTTAGATTCCCGCCGGGGAACCTACGAGCAGTACTTC. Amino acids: CASSLDSRRGTYEQYF.

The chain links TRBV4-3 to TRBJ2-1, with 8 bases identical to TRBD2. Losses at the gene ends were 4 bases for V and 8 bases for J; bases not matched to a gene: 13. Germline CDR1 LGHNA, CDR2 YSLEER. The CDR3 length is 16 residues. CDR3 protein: CASSRAGTRPLDEQFF. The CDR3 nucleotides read TGCGCCAGCAGCCGAGCCGGGACTAGACCTCTGGATGAGCAGTTCTTC.